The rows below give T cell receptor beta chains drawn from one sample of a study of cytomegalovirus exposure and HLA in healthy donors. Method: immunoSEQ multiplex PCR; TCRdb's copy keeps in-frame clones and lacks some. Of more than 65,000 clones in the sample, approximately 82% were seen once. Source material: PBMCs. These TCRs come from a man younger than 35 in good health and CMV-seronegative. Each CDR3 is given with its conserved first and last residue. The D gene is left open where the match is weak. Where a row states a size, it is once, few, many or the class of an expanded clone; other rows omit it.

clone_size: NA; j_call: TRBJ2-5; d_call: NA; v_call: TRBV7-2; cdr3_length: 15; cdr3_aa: CASSLNPGRQETQYF; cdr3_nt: TGTGCCAGCAGCTTGAACCCGGGAAGACAAGAGACCCAGTACTTC
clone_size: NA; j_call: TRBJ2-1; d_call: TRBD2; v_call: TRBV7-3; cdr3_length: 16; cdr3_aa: CASSSPAGSSYNEQFF; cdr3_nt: TGTGCCAGCAGCTCCCCAGCGGGGAGCTCCTACAATGAGCAGTTCTTC
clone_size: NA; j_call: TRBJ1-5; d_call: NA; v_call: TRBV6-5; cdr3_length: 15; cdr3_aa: CASSRGTLGHQPQHF; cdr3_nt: TGTGCCAGCAGTCGGGGGACGTTGGGTCATCAGCCCCAGCATTTT
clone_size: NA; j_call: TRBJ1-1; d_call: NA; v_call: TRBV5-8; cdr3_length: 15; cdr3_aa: CASSLYRAWGTEAFF; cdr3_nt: TGTGCCAGCAGCTTGTACAGGGCGTGGGGCACTGAAGCTTTCTTT
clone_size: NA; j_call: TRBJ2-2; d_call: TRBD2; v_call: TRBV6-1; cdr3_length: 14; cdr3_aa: CASSVAGDTGELFF; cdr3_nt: TGTGCCAGCAGTGTAGCGGGAGACACCGGGGAGCTGTTTTTT
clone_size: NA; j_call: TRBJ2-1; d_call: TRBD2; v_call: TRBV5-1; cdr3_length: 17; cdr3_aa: CASSVTSGPSSYNEQFF; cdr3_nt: TGCGCCAGCAGCGTTACTAGCGGCCCTAGCTCCTACAATGAGCAGTTCTTC
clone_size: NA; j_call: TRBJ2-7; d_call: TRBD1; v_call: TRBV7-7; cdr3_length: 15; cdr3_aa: CASSLAPGQAYEQYF; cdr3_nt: TGTGCTAGCAGCTTAGCCCCGGGACAGGCTTACGAGCAGTACTTC
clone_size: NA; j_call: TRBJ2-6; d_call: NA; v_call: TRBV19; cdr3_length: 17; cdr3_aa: CASSIDSAGSGANVLTF; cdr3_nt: TGTGCCAGTAGTATAGACTCTGCCGGCTCTGGGGCCAACGTCCTGACTTTC
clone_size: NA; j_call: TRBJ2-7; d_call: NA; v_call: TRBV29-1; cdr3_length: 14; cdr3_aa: CSVELQGAGYEQYF; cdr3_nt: TGCAGCGTTGAATTACAGGGTGCTGGCTACGAGCAGTACTTC
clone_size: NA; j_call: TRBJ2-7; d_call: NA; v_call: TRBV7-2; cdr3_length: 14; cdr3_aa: CASSPELLAYEQYF; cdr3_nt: TGTGCCAGCAGCCCCGAGCTACTGGCCTACGAGCAGTACTTC
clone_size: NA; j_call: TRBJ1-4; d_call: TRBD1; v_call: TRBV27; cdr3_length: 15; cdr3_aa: CASTRGLATNEKLFF; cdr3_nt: TGTGCCAGTACAAGGGGGCTTGCAACTAATGAAAAACTGTTTTTT
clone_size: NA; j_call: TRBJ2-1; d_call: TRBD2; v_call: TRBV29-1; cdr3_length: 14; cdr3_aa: CSGLREGHEDEQFF; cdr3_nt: TGCAGCGGATTACGGGAGGGCCATGAGGATGAGCAGTTCTTC
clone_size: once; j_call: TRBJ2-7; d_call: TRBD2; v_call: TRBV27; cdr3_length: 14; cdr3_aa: CASRWGSGAYEQYF; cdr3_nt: TGTGCCAGCAGGTGGGGTAGCGGGGCCTACGAGCAGTACTTC
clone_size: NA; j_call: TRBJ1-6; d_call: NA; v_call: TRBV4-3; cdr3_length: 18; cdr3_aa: CASSQEATPGSYNSPLHF; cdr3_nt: TGCGCCAGCAGCCAAGAGGCGACACCAGGCTCCTATAATTCACCCCTCCACTTT
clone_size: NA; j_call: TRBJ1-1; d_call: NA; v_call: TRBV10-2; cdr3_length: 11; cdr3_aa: CASLAGAEAFF; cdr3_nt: TGCGCCAGTCTCGCAGGGGCCGAAGCTTTCTTT
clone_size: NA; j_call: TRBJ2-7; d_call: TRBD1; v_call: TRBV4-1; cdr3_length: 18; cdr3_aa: CAISQAPGRQGLSYEQYF; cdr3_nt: TGCGCCATCAGCCAAGCCCCCGGAAGACAGGGATTATCCTACGAGCAGTACTTC
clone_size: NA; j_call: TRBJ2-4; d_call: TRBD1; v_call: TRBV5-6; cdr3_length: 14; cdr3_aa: CASSPRTGRNIQYF; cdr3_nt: TGTGCCAGCAGCCCGAGGACAGGGAGAAACATTCAGTACTTC
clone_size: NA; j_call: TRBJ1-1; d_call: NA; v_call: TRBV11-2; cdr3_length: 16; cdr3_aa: CASSLMVAGVGSEAFF; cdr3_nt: TGTGCCAGCAGCTTAATGGTTGCAGGGGTAGGTTCTGAAGCTTTCTTT
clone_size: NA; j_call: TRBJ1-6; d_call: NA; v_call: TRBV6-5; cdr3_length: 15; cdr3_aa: CASRVQGRYNSPLHF; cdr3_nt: TGTGCCAGCAGAGTACAGGGTCGCTATAATTCACCCCTCCACTTT
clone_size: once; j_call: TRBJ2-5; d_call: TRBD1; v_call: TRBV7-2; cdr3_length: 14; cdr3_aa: CASSTRQGTETQYF; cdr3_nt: TGTGCCAGCAGCACCCGACAGGGAACGGAGACCCAGTACTTC
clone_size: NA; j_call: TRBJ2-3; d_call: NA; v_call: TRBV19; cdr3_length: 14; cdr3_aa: CASRAGLSTDTQYF; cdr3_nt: TGTGCCAGTAGGGCAGGACTTTCCACAGATACGCAGTATTTT
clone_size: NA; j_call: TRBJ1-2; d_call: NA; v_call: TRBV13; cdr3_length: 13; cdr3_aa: CASSFRGDYGYTF; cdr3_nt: TGTGCCAGCAGCTTCAGGGGCGACTATGGCTACACCTTC
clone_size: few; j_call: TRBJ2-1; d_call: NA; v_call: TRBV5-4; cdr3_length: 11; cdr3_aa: CASSSDFRQFF; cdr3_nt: TGTGCCAGCAGCTCGGACTTTCGGCAGTTCTTC
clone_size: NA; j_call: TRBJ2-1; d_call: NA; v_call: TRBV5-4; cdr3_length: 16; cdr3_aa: CASSLDSARRLNEQFF; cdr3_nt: TGTGCCAGCAGCTTGGATTCAGCCCGAAGACTTAATGAGCAGTTCTTC
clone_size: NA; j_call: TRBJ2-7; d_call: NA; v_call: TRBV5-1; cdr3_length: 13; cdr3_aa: CASSSGGSYEQYF; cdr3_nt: TGCGCCAGCAGCTCCGGAGGCTCCTACGAGCAGTACTTC
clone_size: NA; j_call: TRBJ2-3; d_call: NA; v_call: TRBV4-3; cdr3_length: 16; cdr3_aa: CASSQDTGMGSDTQYF; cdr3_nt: TGCGCCAGCAGCCAAGATACGGGGATGGGCTCAGATACGCAGTATTTT
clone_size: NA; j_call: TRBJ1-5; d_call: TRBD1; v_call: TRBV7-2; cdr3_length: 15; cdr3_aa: CASSELQGAGQPQHF; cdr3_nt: TGTGCCAGCAGCGAGTTACAGGGGGCGGGGCAGCCCCAGCATTTT
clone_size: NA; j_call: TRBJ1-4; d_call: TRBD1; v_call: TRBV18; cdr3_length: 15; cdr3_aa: CASSPLTGVGEKLFF; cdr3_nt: TGTGCCAGCTCACCATTAACAGGGGTGGGTGAAAAACTGTTTTTT
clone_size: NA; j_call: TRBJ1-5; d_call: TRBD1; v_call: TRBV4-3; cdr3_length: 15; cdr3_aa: CASSLGTGGNQPQHF; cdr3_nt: TGCGCCAGCAGCCTAGGGACAGGCGGCAATCAGCCCCAGCATTTT
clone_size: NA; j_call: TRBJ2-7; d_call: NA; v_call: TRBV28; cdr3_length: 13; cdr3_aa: CASSLPRAYEQYF; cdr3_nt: TGTGCCAGCAGTTTACCTAGAGCCTACGAGCAGTACTTC
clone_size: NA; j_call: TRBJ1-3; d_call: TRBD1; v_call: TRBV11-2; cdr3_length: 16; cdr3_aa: CASSLLTGGLGNTIYF; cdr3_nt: TGTGCCAGCAGCTTACTGACAGGGGGTCTTGGAAACACCATATATTTT